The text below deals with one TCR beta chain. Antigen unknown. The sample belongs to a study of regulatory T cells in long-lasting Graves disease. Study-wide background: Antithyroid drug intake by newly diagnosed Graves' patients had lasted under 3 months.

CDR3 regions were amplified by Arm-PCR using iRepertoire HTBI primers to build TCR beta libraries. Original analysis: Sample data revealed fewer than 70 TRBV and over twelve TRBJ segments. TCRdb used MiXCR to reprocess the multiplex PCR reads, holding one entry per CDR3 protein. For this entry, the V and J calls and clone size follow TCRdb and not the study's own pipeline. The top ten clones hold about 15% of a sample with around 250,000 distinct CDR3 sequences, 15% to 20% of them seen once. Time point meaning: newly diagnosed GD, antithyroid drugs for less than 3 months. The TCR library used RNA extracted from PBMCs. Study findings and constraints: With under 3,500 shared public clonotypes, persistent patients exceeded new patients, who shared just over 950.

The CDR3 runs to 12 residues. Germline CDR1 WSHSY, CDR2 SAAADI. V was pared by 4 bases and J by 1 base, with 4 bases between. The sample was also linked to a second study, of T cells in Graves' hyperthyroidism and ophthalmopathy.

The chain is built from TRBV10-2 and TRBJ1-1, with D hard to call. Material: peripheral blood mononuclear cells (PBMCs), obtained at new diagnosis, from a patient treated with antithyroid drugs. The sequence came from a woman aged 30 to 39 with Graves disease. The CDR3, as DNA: TGCGCCAGCAGTGTCCAGAACACTGAAGCTTTCTTT. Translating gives CASSVQNTEAFF.